A selection of T cell receptor beta chains follows, all from one sample in a study of T cell changes during pregnancy in multiple sclerosis. The repertoire was sequenced with immunoSEQ multiplex PCR; TCRdb's copy has only in-frame clones and lacks some. The sample contains approximately 63,000 clones, 90% to 95% of which appear only once. Sequenced here: peripheral blood, sampled in the third trimester of pregnancy. The receptors come from a female donor in good health, enrolled as a control in a pregnancy study. The CDR3 runs from the conserved cysteine through the conserved F or W. Fields, in order: CDR3 protein, CDR3 DNA, D gene, J gene, V gene, clone size. The D gene is left open where the match is weak. The listing skips clone size in some rows; elsewhere it reads once, few, many or a size class.

CASSRQGRGNTEAFF,TGTGCCAGCAGCCGACAGGGCAGGGGGAACACTGAAGCTTTCTTT,TRBD1,TRBJ1-1,TRBV11-1,-
CASSPGAGGENTEAFF,TGTGCCAGCAGCCCTGGGGCAGGGGGCGAAAACACTGAAGCTTTCTTT,TRBD1,TRBJ1-1,TRBV11-2,-
CASSELAGAAGELFF,TGTGCCAGCAGTGAATTAGCAGGGGCAGCCGGGGAGCTGTTTTTT,-,TRBJ2-2,TRBV6-4,-
CASSPRQADNSPLHF,TGTGCCAGCAGTCCTAGACAGGCCGATAATTCACCCCTCCACTTT,-,TRBJ1-6,TRBV6-1,-
CAISESGGSPYEQYF,TGTGCCATCAGTGAGTCGGGCGGGTCCCCCTACGAGCAGTACTTC,-,TRBJ2-7,TRBV10-3,-
CAWTGGFEQYF,TGTGCCTGGACGGGGGGGTTCGAGCAGTACTTC,TRBD2,TRBJ2-7,TRBV30,-
CASSLTRGGKETQYF,TGTGCCAGCAGCCTTACCCGGGGGGGAAAAGAGACCCAGTACTTC,TRBD2,TRBJ2-5,TRBV11-2,-
CASSSDGSYNEQFF,TGCGCCAGCAGCTCAGACGGGTCCTACAATGAGCAGTTCTTC,-,TRBJ2-1,TRBV5-1,-
CASSLIGGKMNTEAFF,TGTGCCAGCAGCCTGATCGGGGGGAAAATGAACACTGAAGCTTTCTTT,-,TRBJ1-1,TRBV7-6,-
CASSSGQGAEGEQFF,TGTGCCAGCAGCTCAGGACAGGGGGCAGAGGGTGAGCAGTTCTTC,TRBD1,TRBJ2-1,TRBV7-9,-
CASSRPGVVLGGELFF,TGTGCCAGCAGTAGGCCGGGGGTAGTATTAGGCGGGGAGCTGTTTTTT,-,TRBJ2-2,TRBV28,-
CASSSLGQGWYGYTF,TGTGCCAGCAGCTCATTGGGACAGGGGTGGTATGGCTACACCTTC,TRBD1,TRBJ1-2,TRBV7-8,-
CASSLGDRNQPQHF,TGTGCCAGCAGCTTGGGGGACAGGAATCAGCCCCAGCATTTT,TRBD1,TRBJ1-5,TRBV5-8,once
CASSLTSWETQYF,TGTGCCAGCAGCTTGACAAGTTGGGAGACCCAGTACTTC,-,TRBJ2-5,TRBV7-2,-
CASSESQIYEQYF,TGCGCCAGCAGTGAGTCACAGATCTACGAGCAGTACTTC,-,TRBJ2-7,TRBV10-2,once
CASSKTRLDTQYF,TGCGCCAGCAGCAAGACTCGGCTAGATACGCAGTATTTT,-,TRBJ2-3,TRBV4-1,-
CASSPLRLAGGGELFF,TGTGCCAGCAGCCCGCTCCGACTAGCGGGAGGGGGGGAGCTGTTTTTT,TRBD2,TRBJ2-2,TRBV7-8,-
CASIPAGMQETQYF,TGTGCCAGTATACCAGCGGGAATGCAGGAGACCCAGTACTTC,TRBD2,TRBJ2-5,TRBV7-8,-
CASSQHSGNTIYF,TGTGCCAGCAGCCAACACTCTGGAAACACCATATATTTT,-,TRBJ1-3,TRBV7-8,-
CASSLEPTGRYTF,TGTGCCAGCAGCTTAGAACCGACAGGGCGCTACACCTTC,TRBD1,TRBJ1-2,TRBV11-2,-
CAWSAGSYEQYF,TGTGCCTGGAGTGCTGGGAGTTACGAGCAGTACTTC,-,TRBJ2-7,TRBV30,-
CAWSVRLVDGYTF,TGTGCCTGGAGTGTACGACTGGTAGATGGCTACACCTTC,-,TRBJ1-2,TRBV30,-
CASSVWTTEQFF,TGTGCCAGTAGTGTATGGACTACCGAGCAGTTCTTC,-,TRBJ2-1,TRBV19,-
CASSPGQAGNTIYF,TGTGCCAGCAGCCCCGGACAGGCGGGAAACACCATATATTTT,TRBD1,TRBJ1-3,TRBV11-2,once
CASSQEGGAASDTQYF,TGTGCCAGCAGCCAAGAAGGGGGGGCCGCCTCAGATACGCAGTATTTT,-,TRBJ2-3,TRBV4-2,once
CASSNTGTGGFDEQFF,TGTGCCAGCAGCAACACCGGGACAGGGGGCTTCGATGAGCAGTTCTTC,TRBD1,TRBJ2-1,TRBV9,-
CASSPITYEQYF,TGTGCCAGCTCACCCATCACCTACGAGCAGTACTTC,-,TRBJ2-7,TRBV18,-
CASTPSRGTDTQYF,TGTGCCAGCACCCCATCTCGGGGGACAGATACGCAGTATTTT,-,TRBJ2-3,TRBV28,-
CASSEGYHYSYEQYF,TGTGCCAGCAGTGAAGGCTACCACTACTCCTACGAGCAGTACTTC,-,TRBJ2-7,TRBV6-1,-
CSVEGQDSYEQYF,TGCAGCGTTGAAGGGCAGGACTCCTACGAGCAGTACTTC,-,TRBJ2-7,TRBV29-1,-
CASSGSGGHSYNEQFF,TGTGCCAGCAGCGGGAGCGGGGGCCACTCCTACAATGAGCAGTTCTTC,TRBD2,TRBJ2-1,TRBV5-4,-
CATSSFGTAQGEQFF,TGTGCCACCAGCAGCTTCGGGACTGCACAAGGTGAGCAGTTCTTC,-,TRBJ2-1,TRBV15,-
CASSILPGPYEQYF,TGTGCCAGTAGTATACTTCCAGGGCCCTACGAGCAGTACTTC,-,TRBJ2-7,TRBV19,-
CAWRRLRPSYEQYF,TGTGCCTGGAGAAGACTACGCCCATCCTACGAGCAGTACTTC,-,TRBJ2-7,TRBV30,-
CASSLLPGFSNSPLHF,TGTGCCAGCAGCTTACTTCCGGGGTTTAGCAATTCACCCCTCCACTTT,-,TRBJ1-6,TRBV7-8,-
CASSSGQGGQPQHF,TGTGCCAGCAGTTCAGGACAGGGGGGTCAGCCCCAGCATTTT,TRBD1,TRBJ1-5,TRBV28,-
CASSQADSSGNTIYF,TGCGCCAGCAGCCAAGCCGACAGCTCTGGAAACACCATATATTTT,-,TRBJ1-3,TRBV4-1,-
CASSKLGWMDTQYF,TGTGCCAGCAGTAAACTAGGATGGATGGATACGCAGTATTTT,-,TRBJ2-3,TRBV6-5,-
CASGTGGANVEKLFF,TGTGCCAGCGGGACAGGAGGGGCGAACGTGGAAAAACTGTTTTTT,TRBD1,TRBJ1-4,TRBV6-5,-
CASSFFGANTEAFF,TGTGCCAGTAGCTTCTTTGGGGCGAACACTGAAGCTTTCTTT,-,TRBJ1-1,TRBV19,-
CASSLTRNFNQPQHF,TGTGCCAGCAGTTTAACGAGAAATTTTAATCAGCCCCAGCATTTT,-,TRBJ1-5,TRBV27,-
CASSPPGPGNTIYF,TGTGCCAGCTCACCACCGGGGCCTGGAAACACCATATATTTT,-,TRBJ1-3,TRBV18,-
CATRTSGSSYNEQFF,TGTGCCACCCGGACTAGCGGGAGCTCCTACAATGAGCAGTTCTTC,TRBD2,TRBJ2-1,TRBV10-3,once
CASSRSGAYNEQFF,TGTGCCAGCAGCCGGAGCGGTGCCTACAATGAGCAGTTCTTC,-,TRBJ2-1,TRBV6-5,-
CASSLTQGDSYEQYF,TGCGCCAGCAGCTTGACTCAGGGGGACTCCTACGAGCAGTACTTC,TRBD1,TRBJ2-7,TRBV5-1,-
CASSSAPTSGGYEQYF,TGTGCCAGCAGCTCCGCCCCAACTAGCGGGGGGTACGAGCAGTACTTC,TRBD2,TRBJ2-7,TRBV13,-